This T cell receptor (beta chain) was identified during a study of blood T cell repertoires in COVID-19. At the level of the study: From the United States, Italy and Spain came samples of acute and convalescent COVID-19. The analysed material was cDNA or gDNA that came from T cells, B-cell-depleted T cells, or PBMCs.

In the study's own analysis: The authors estimated nucleated cell counts from reference gene primer amplification. Profiled with immunoSEQ multiplex PCR; TCRdb holds only in-frame clones, not every one. V and J calls plus clone size are reproduced from that table; the DNA served to infer D and trimming. Seen here are 130,000 to 150,000 clones, about 92% observed once, and the top ten hold around 1.5%. The CDR3 totals 13 residues. The V and J ends lost 6 bases and 4 bases, in that order; junction bases with no gene match: 5. CDR1 is LNHDA, CDR2 SQIVND, per germline (reference sequence). The TCR was taken from a human donor in a cohort sampled during active COVID-19. The chain uses TRBV19 and TRBJ1-2; 7 nucleotides align to TRBD1. Specimen: peripheral blood. The chain's CDR3 is CASSRQGTYGYTF. The CDR3 coding sequence is TGTGCCAGTAGCCGACAGGGTACCTATGGCTACACCTTC.